This T cell receptor beta chain was observed in a study of identical twins. This clonotype was counted many times. Its antigen is still unknown. After template switching added a universal primer site, the resulting cDNA carried unique molecular identifiers. TCRdb re-called the 5' RACE reads with MiXCR, one entry per CDR3 protein. The repertoire consists of fewer than 250,000 distinct CDR3 sequences, with roughly 7.5% occurring once and the leading ten covering around 1.8%. Study-wide results and limits: Invariant MAIT and iNKT cells could partly confound zero-insertion analyses. Not following the same donors, the study drew its conclusions from cross-sectional statistical analysis.

Another study also made use of these data, one on yellow fever vaccine responses in identical twins.

The sequencing input was memory (CD45RO+) T cells sorted from blood. The source is a woman aged 18-30 years in good health.

For the CDR3, the DNA is TGTGCCAGCAGAACTGACCCGTACAATGAGCAGTTCTTC. Translation gives CASRTDPYNEQFF. The chain links TRBV28 to TRBJ2-1; D is unresolved. CDR1 is MDHEN, CDR2 SYDVKM, per germline. The CDR3 runs to 13 residues. The V gene lost 6 bases and the J gene lost 4 bases, with 10 bases spanning the gap.